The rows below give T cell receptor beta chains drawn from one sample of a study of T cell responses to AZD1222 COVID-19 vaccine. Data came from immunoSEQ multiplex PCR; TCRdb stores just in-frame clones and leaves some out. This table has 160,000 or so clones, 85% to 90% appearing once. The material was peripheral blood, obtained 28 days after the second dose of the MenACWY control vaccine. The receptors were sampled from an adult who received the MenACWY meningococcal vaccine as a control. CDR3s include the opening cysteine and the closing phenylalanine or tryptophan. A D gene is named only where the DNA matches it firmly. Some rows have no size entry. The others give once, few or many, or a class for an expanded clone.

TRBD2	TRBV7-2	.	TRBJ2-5	TGTGCCAGCAGCTTACAAACCTCGGGGGGAGAGACCCAGTACTTC	CASSLQTSGGETQYF
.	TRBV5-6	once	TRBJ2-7	TGTGCCAGCGGTGGGACGAACAGAAACGAGCAGTACTTC	CASGGTNRNEQYF
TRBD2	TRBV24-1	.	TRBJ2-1	TGTGCCACCAAAGGGACTAGCGGGAGGAATGAGCAGTTCTTC	CATKGTSGRNEQFF
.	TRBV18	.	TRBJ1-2	TGTGCCAGCTCACTAACAGCCACTAACTATGGCTACACCTTC	CASSLTATNYGYTF
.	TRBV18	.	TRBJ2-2	TGTGCCAGCTTAACCGGGACATCTAACACCGGGGAGCTGTTTTTT	CASLTGTSNTGELFF
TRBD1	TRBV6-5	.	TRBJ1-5	TGTGCCAGCAGTTTTGGACAGGGCGAAGGGCCCCAGCATTTT	CASSFGQGEGPQHF
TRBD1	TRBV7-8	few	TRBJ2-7	TGTGCCAGCAGTCGAATCCAGGGGGCGAACGAGCAGTACTTC	CASSRIQGANEQYF
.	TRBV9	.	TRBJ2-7	TGTGCCAGCAGCGTAAGGGACCTACCTACGGGGGAGCAGTACTTC	CASSVRDLPTGEQYF
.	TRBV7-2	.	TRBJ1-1	TGTGCCAGCAGCTTAGTGCCACGGGACACTGAAGCTTTCTTT	CASSLVPRDTEAFF
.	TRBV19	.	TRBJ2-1	TGTGCCAGTACCTTTGCCGGGATAAATTACAATGAGCAGTTCTTC	CASTFAGINYNEQFF
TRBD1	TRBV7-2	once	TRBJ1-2	TGTGCCAGCAGGGATCCGGGACAGGGGGCGAAGGATGGCTACACCTTC	CASRDPGQGAKDGYTF
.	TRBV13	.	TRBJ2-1	TGTGCCAGCAGCTCCACAGGGCCCTCCTACAATGAGCAGTTCTTC	CASSSTGPSYNEQFF
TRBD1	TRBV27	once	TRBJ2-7	TGTGCCAGCAGTCCCTCGACAGGGGTCACGGCCTACGAGCAGTACTTC	CASSPSTGVTAYEQYF
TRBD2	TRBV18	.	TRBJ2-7	TGTGCCAGCTCAGATTCCGGGACTAGCGGTTCCTACGAGCAGTACTTC	CASSDSGTSGSYEQYF
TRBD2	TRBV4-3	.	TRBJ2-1	TGCGCCAGCAGCCAACTGGGACTAGCGGGAGGACCTTACAATGAGCAGTTCTTC	CASSQLGLAGGPYNEQFF
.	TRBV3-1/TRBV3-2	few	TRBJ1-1	TGTGCCAGCAGCCAAGTCCCGGGGGCAGGACCCTCTGAAGCTTTCTTT	CASSQVPGAGPSEAFF
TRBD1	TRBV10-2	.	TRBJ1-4	TGCGCCAGCAGCTGGGACAGGGATGAAAAACTGTTTTTT	CASSWDRDEKLFF
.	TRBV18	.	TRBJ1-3	TGTGCCAGCTCACAAACGGAGGGATCTGGAAACACCATATATTTT	CASSQTEGSGNTIYF
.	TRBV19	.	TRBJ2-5	TGTGCCAGTAGCCCCGGCCGGGGATGGGGAGAGACCCAGTACTTC	CASSPGRGWGETQYF
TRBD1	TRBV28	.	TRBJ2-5	TGTGCCAGCGGGAAGACAGGGGGCGGAAAGACCCAGTACTTC	CASGKTGGGKTQYF
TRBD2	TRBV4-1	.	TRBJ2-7	TGCGCCAGCAGCCAAGATCTGCCTAGCGGGAGTTGGGAGCAGTACTTC	CASSQDLPSGSWEQYF
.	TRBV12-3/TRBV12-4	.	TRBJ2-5	TGTGCCAGCAGTTTAACAGAGGAGACCCAGTACTTC	CASSLTEETQYF
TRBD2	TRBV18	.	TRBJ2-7	TGTGCCAGCTCATCCGGACTAGCGCCCATCTACGAGCAGTACTTC	CASSSGLAPIYEQYF
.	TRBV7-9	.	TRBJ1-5	TGTGCCAGCAGCTTAGATAGTTATAGCAATCAGCCCCAGCATTTT	CASSLDSYSNQPQHF
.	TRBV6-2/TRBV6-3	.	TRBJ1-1	TGTGCCAGCAGTTTCTTACAGGGTGACACTGAAGCTTTCTTT	CASSFLQGDTEAFF
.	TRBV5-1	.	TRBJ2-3	TGCGCCAGCAGCTTGGATCGGGGATTCACAGATACGCAGTATTTT	CASSLDRGFTDTQYF
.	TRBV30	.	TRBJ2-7	TGTGCCTGTCCCCTCGGGCGGGGCAGCGATATCTCCTACGAGCAGTACTTC	CACPLGRGSDISYEQYF
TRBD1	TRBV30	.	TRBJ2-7	TGTGCCTGGAGTTCCCTGACTTGGACAGGGGGCTCCTACGAGCAGTACTTC	CAWSSLTWTGGSYEQYF
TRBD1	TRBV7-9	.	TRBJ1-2	TGTGCCAGCAGTTCTTACGCAGGGGGCCGGGCTGGTGGCTACACCTTC	CASSSYAGGRAGGYTF
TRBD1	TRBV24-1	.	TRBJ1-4	TGTGCCACCAGTGCTGCGGGACAGGGGAGTGAAAAACTGTTTTTT	CATSAAGQGSEKLFF
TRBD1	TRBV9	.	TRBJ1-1	TGTGCCAGCAGCGCGCTAAGACAGGGACTGAACACTGAAGCTTTCTTT	CASSALRQGLNTEAFF
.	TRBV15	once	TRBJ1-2	TGTGCCACCAGCAGAGATCGTAACTATGGCTACACCTTC	CATSRDRNYGYTF
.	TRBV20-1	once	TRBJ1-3	TGCAGTGCTAGAGTTGGAAACACCATATATTTT	CSARVGNTIYF
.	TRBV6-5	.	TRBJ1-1	TGTGCCAGCAGTTACTCCGGGCAGGGAAGGACTGAAGCTTTCTTT	CASSYSGQGRTEAFF
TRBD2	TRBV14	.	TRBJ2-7	TGTGCCAGCAGCAGGGGACTAGCCATCTACGAGCAGTACTTC	CASSRGLAIYEQYF
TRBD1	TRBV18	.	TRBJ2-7	TGTGCCAGCTCACCACCAATGGGACAGATCTACGAGCAGTACTTC	CASSPPMGQIYEQYF
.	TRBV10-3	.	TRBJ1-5	TGTGCCATCAGTGATACAGGCTCTCAGCCCCAGCATTTT	CAISDTGSQPQHF
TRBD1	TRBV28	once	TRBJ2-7	TGTGCCAGCAGTTCAACCGGACAGGGGGCCTACGAGCAGTACTTC	CASSSTGQGAYEQYF
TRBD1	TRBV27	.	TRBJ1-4	TGTGCCAGCAGTTCCCCAGGGGGCTTGGAAGAAAAACTGTTTTTT	CASSSPGGLEEKLFF
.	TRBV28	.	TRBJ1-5	TGTGCCAGCAGTTTATTAGGGGCCGTTACCAATCAGCCCCAGCATTTT	CASSLLGAVTNQPQHF
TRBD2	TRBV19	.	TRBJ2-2	TGTGCCAGTAGTTCGGGACTAGCAGCTTACACCGGGGAGCTGTTTTTT	CASSSGLAAYTGELFF